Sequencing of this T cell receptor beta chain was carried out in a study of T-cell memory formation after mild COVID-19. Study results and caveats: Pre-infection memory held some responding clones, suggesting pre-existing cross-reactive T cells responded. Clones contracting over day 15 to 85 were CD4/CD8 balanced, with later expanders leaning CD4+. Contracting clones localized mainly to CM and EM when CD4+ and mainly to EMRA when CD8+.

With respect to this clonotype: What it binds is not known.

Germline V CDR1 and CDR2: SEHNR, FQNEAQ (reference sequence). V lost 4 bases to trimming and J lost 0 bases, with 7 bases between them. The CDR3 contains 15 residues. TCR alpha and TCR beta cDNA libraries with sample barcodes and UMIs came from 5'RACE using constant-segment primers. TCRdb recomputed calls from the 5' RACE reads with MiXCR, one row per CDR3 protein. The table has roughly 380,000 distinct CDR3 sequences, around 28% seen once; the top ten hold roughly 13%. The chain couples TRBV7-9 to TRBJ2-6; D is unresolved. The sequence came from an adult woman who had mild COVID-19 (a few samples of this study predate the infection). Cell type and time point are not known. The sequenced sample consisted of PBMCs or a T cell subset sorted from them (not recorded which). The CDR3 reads CASSYPPSGANVLTF. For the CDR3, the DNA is TGTGCCAGCAGCTACCCCCCCTCTGGGGCCAACGTCCTGACTTTC.